The 7 T cell receptor beta chains in this list originate from one sample, sequenced in a study of regulatory T cells in long-lasting Graves disease. The TCR beta library used iRepertoire HTBI primers with Arm-PCR amplification of CDR3. TCRdb re-called the multiplex PCR reads through MiXCR, storing one row per CDR3 protein. The top ten clones hold approximately 16% of a sample with more than 350,000 distinct CDR3 sequences, 14% to 15% of them seen once. The time point is: newly diagnosed GD, antithyroid drugs for less than 3 months. Construction of the TCR library relied on RNA isolated from PBMCs. These same records also appear under a second study, on T cells in Graves' hyperthyroidism and ophthalmopathy.

This specimen consisted of peripheral blood mononuclear cells (PBMCs), obtained at new diagnosis, from a patient treated with antithyroid drugs. Receptors were obtained from a woman aged 25 to 39 with Graves disease.

This chain links TRBV27 with TRBJ2-7; the D gene is possibly TRBD1 (5 bases). The V end lost 7 bases, the J end lost 3 bases, and 10 bases lay between the germline ends. Germline CDR1 reads MNHEY; CDR2 reads SMNVEV (reference sequence). The CDR3 covers 12 residues. CDR3 residues: CASIDSHYEQYF. CDR3 bases: TGTGCCAGCATCGACAGTCACTACGAGCAGTACTTC.

The DNA of the CDR3 is TGTGCCAGCAGCTTGTCACAGGAAGCCTACGAGCAGTACTTC. Protein: CASSLSQEAYEQYF. The chain combines TRBV5-4 with TRBJ2-7, with D maybe TRBD1 (5 bases). V was cut by 1 base and J by 2 bases, with 10 bases left in between. From germline, CDR1 is SGHNT and CDR2 YYREEE (reference sequence). This CDR3 comprises 14 residues.

This clonotype was found many times. The chain couples TRBV11-3 to TRBJ2-1; D is uncertain. The CDR3 covers 18 residues. Per the germline V gene, CDR1 is SGHNT and CDR2 is YENEEA. Trimming took off 2 bases at V and 0 bases at J, with 17 bases between the two ends. Written as DNA, the CDR3 is TGTGCCAGCAGCTTAACCCCCCCGACGTCGAGCTCCTACAATGAGCAGTTCTTC. It translates to CASSLTPPTSSSYNEQFF.

There are many counts of this clonotype. The chain carries TRBV2 and TRBJ2-7; the D gene could be TRBD1 or TRBD2 (5 bases each). This CDR3 region has 11 residues. Germline CDR1 reads SNHLY; CDR2 reads FYNNEI. Trimming took 8 bases from V and 3 from J, leaving 8 bases between them. The CDR3 DNA reads TGTGCCAGCTATGGGGGCTACGAGCAGTACTTC. Translation gives CASYGGYEQYF.

This clonotype was counted ten times or more. V usage is TRBV29-1 and J usage is TRBJ1-2; no clear D. The CDR3 runs 12 residues. Trimming shortened V by 6 bases and J by 4 bases, and 12 bases separated the two germline ends. In germline, CDR1 is SQVTM, CDR2 ANQGSEA. CDR3 sequence (DNA): TGCAGCGTCCTTCAGGCAACCTATGGCTACACCTTC. Translation: CSVLQATYGYTF.

This clonotype was seen ten or more times. The DNA of the CDR3 is TGTGCCAGCAGTCGTGTCCGGGGAGATACGCAGTATTTT. This translates into CASSRVRGDTQYF. The chain joins TRBV7-3 to TRBJ2-3; tentative D call: TRBD2 (5 bases). Trimming pared 6 bases from V and 5 bases from J, leaving 12 bases between. The CDR3 loop spans 13 amino acids. Looked up from germline, CDR1 is SGHTA and CDR2 is FQGTGA.

The chain employs TRBV19 and TRBJ2-1; 8 bases match TRBD2. The CDR3 extends over 15 amino acids. Germline assignment: CDR1 LNHDA and CDR2 SQIVND (reference sequence). The J segment lost 5 bases and the V segment lost 4 bases, leaving 7 bases of the junction unmatched. Here the CDR3 DNA reads TGTGCCAGTAGTAATCGCGGTAGCGGGAACAATGAGCAGTTCTTC. Its translation: CASSNRGSGNNEQFF. Looking up the rest from reference TRBV19 and TRBJ2-1 gives the full variable domain: DGGITQSPKYLFRKEGQNVTLSCEQNLNHDAMYWYRQDPGQGLRLIYYSQIVNDFQKGDIAEGYSVSREKKESFPLTVTSAQKNPTAFYLCASSNRGSGNNEQFFGPGTRLTVL.